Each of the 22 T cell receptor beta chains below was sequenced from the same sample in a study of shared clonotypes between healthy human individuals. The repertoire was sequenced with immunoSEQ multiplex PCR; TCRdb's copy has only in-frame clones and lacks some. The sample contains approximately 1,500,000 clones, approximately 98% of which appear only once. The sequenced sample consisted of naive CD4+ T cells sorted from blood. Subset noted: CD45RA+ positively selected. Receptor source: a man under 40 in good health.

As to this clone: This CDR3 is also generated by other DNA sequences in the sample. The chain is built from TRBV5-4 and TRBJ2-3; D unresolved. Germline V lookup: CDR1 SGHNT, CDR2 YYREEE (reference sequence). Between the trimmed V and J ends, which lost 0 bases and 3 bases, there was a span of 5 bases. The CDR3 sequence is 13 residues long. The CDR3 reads CASSLEGTDTQYF. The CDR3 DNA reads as TGTGCCAGCAGCTTGGAAGGGACAGATACGCAGTATTTT. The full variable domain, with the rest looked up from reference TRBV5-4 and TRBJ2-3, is ETGVTQSPTHLIKTRGQQVTLRCSSQSGHNTVSWYQQALGQGPQFIFQYYREEENGRGNFPPRFSGLQFPNYSSELNVNALELDDSALYLCASSLEGTDTQYFGPGTRLTVL.

CDR3 region: CASSLSGTYNEQFF. CDR3 coding DNA: TGTGCCAGCAGCTTATCTGGGACCTACAATGAGCAGTTCTTC. The V and J genes are TRBV7-6 and TRBJ2-1, with D unresolved. Germline CDR1 and CDR2: SGHVS and FNYEAQ. This CDR3 comprises 14 residues. Between the trimmed V and J ends, which lost 2 bases and 2 bases, there was a span of 7 bases. Filled out from reference TRBV7-6 and TRBJ2-1, the complete variable domain reads GAGVSQSPRYKVTKRGQDVALRCDPISGHVSLYWYRQALGQGPEFLTYFNYEAQQDKSGLPNDRFSAERPEGSISTLTIQRTEQRDSAMYRCASSLSGTYNEQFFGPGTRLTVL.

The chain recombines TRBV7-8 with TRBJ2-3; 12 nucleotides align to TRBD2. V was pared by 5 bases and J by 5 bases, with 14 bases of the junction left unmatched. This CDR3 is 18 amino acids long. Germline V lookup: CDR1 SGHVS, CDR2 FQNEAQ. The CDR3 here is CASSVRTSGIPPLDTQYF. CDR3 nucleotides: TGTGCCAGCAGCGTTCGGACTAGCGGGATCCCCCCCCTAGATACGCAGTATTTT.

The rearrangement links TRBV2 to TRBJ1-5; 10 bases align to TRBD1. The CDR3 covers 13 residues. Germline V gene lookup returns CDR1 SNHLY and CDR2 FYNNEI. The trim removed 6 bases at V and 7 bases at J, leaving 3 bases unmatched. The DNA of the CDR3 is TGTGCCAGCAGAGGACAGGGGGGCCAGCCCCAGCATTTT. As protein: CASRGQGGQPQHF.

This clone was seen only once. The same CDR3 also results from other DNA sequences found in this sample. The CDR3 DNA reads as TGTGCCAGCAGTTTGCCCGGGGAGCTGTTTTTT. As protein: CASSLPGELFF. The chain has TRBV28 and TRBJ2-2; D ambiguous. The CDR3 is 11 residues long. Trimming took 3 bases from V and 6 from J, leaving 2 bases between them. Per germline, CDR1 MDHEN and CDR2 SYDVKM.

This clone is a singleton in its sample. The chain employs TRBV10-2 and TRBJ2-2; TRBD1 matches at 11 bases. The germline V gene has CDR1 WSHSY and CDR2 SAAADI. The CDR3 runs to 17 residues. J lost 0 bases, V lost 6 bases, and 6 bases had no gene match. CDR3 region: CASRQTGQGANTGELFF. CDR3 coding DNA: TGCGCCAGCAGACAAACGGGACAGGGGGCGAACACCGGGGAGCTGTTTTTT.

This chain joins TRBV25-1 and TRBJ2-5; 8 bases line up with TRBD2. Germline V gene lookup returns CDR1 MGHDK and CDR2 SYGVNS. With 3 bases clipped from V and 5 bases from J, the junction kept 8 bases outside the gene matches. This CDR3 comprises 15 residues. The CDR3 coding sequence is TGTGCCAGCAGTGACCCGATGGGACTAGGCGAGACCCAGTACTTC. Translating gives CASSDPMGLGETQYF.

CDR3 amino acids: CASSPGQGLRTTTYEQYF. CDR3 in DNA: TGTGCCAGCTCACCGGGACAGGGTTTAAGGACTACTACCTACGAGCAGTACTTC. J is TRBJ2-7 and V is TRBV18, with 9 bases fitting TRBD1. The CDR3 runs to 18 residues. In germline, CDR1 is KGHSH, CDR2 LQKENI. Trimming removed 3 bases from V and 2 bases from J; junction bases left unmatched: 14.

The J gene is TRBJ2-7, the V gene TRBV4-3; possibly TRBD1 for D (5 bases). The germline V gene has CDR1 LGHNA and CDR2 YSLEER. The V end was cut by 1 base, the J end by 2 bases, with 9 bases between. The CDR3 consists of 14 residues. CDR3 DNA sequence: TGCGCCAGCAGCCAAGCGTTAGGGGCCTACGAGCAGTACTTC. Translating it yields CASSQALGAYEQYF.

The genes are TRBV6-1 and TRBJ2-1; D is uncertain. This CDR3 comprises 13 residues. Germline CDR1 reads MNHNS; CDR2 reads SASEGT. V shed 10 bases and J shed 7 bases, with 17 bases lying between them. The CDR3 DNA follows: TGTGCCAACAGCTTTCGAAGAGGTAATGAGCAGTTCTTC. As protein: CANSFRRGNEQFF.

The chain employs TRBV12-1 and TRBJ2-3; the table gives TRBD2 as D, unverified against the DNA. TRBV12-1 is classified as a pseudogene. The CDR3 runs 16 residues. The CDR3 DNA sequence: TGTGCCAGCAGCCCGGGACTAGCGGGCCGCACAGATACGCAGTATTTT. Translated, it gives CASSPGLAGRTDTQYF.

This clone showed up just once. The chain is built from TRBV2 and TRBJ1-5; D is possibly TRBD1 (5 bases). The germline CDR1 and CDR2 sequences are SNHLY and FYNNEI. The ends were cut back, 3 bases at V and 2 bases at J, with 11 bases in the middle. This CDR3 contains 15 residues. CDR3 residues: CASSEQGMGNQPQHF. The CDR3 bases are TGTGCCAGCAGTGAGCAGGGTATGGGCAATCAGCCCCAGCATTTT. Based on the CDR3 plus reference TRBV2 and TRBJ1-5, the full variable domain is EPEVTQTPSHQVTQMGQEVILRCVPISNHLYFYWYRQILGQKVEFLVSFYNNEISEKSEIFDDQFSVERPDGSNFTLKIRSTKLEDSAMYFCASSEQGMGNQPQHFGDGTRLSIL.

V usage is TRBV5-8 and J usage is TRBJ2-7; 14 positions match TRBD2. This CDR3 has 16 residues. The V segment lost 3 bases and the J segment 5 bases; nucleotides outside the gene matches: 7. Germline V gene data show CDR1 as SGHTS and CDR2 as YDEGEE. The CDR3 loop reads CASSSGTSGGIDEQYF. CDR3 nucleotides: TGTGCCAGCAGCTCCGGGACTAGCGGGGGCATTGACGAGCAGTACTTC.

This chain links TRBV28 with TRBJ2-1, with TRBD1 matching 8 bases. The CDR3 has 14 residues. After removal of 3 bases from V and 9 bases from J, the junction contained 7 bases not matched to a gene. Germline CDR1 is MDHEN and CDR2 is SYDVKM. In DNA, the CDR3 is TGTGCCAGCAGTTTCAGGACAGGGCAGGGTGAGCAGTTCTTC. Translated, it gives CASSFRTGQGEQFF.

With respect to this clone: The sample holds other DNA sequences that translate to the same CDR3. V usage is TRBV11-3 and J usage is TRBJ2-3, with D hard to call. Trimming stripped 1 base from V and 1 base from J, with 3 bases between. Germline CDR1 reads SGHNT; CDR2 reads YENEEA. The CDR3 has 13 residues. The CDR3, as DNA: TGTGCCAGCAGCTTAGCGGGCACAGATACGCAGTATTTT. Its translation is CASSLAGTDTQYF.

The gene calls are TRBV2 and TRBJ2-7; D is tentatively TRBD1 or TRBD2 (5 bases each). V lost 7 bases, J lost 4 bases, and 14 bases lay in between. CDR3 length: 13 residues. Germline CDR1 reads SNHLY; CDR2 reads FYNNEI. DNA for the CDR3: TGTGCCAGCAAGAGGGACCAAATGTACGAGCAGTACTTC. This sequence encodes CASKRDQMYEQYF.

DNA for the CDR3: TGTGCCAGCAGCGAACTCAGGGGGCGCGTGGATGAAGCTAACTATGGCTACACCTTC. Protein product: CASSELRGRVDEANYGYTF. The V call is TRBV7-9, the J call TRBJ1-2, with 8 nucleotides matching TRBD1. This CDR3 is built from 19 residues. CDR1 and CDR2 from the germline V gene are SEHNR and FQNEAQ (reference sequence). Unmatched junction bases numbered 17, after V lost 5 bases and J lost 0 bases.

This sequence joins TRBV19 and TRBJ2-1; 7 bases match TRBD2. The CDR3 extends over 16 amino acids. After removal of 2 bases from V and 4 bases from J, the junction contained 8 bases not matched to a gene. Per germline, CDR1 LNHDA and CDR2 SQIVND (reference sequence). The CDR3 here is CASSIYSGGKYNEQFF. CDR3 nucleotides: TGTGCCAGTAGTATATATTCCGGGGGGAAGTACAATGAGCAGTTCTTC.

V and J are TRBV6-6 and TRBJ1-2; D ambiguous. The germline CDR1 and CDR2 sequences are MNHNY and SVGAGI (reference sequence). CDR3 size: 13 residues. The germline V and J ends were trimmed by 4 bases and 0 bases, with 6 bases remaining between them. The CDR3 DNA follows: TGTGCCAGCAGTTCACAAGCTAACTATGGCTACACCTTC. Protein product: CASSSQANYGYTF.

In DNA, the CDR3 is TGTGCCAGCAGTTTATGGGGGGAGGGCCTGGAGACCCAGTACTTC. Its translation: CASSLWGEGLETQYF. V usage is TRBV28 and J usage is TRBJ2-5; 7 bases are a match to TRBD2. The CDR3 contains 15 residues. Germline trimming cut 0 bases from V and 5 bases from J; bases unmatched to any gene: 6. The germline V gene encodes CDR1 MDHEN and CDR2 SYDVKM.

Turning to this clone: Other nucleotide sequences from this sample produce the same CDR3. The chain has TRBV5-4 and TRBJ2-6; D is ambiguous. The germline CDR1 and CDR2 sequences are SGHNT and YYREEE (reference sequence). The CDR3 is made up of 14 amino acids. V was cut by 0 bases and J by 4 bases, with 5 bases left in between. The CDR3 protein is CASSLDSGANVLTF. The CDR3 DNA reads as TGTGCCAGCAGCTTGGATTCCGGGGCCAACGTCCTGACTTTC.

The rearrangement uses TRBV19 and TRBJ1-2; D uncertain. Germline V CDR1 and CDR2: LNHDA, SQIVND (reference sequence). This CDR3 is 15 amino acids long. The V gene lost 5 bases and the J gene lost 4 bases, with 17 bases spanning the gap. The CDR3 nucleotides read TGTGCCAGTAGTCTTCGACTTATGGCAGGCTATGGCTACACCTTC. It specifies CASSLRLMAGYGYTF.